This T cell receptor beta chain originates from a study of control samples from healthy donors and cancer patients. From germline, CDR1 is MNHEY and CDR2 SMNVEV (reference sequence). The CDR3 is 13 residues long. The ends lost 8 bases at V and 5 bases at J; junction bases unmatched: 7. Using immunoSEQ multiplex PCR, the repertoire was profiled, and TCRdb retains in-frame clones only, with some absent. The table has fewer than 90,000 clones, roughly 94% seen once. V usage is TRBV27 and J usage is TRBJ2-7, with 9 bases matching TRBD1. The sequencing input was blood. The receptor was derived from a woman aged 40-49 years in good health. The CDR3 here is CASSNRGLNEQYF. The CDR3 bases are TGTGCCAGCTCCAACAGGGGGCTTAACGAGCAGTACTTC.